The 32 T cell receptor beta chains reported below all come from one sample, sequenced in a study of a mutant IDH1 vaccine in newly diagnosed glioma (dated by TCRdb to about 2021). Preparation of the library involved the immunoSEQ multiplex PCR assay. TCRdb provides this immuneACCESS table in a form limited to in-frame rearrangements. Some clones are lacking; in checked studies, under half of them reflect an unresolved V gene, and why the rest are absent is not known. Counted in this sample were some 47,000 clones; 81% of them appeared once. Of the sample, around 4.5% is held by the ten largest clones. No cognate antigen is known for these TCRs. Taken with the paper, the label for time point translates to: week 35, safety follow-up. Each vaccine dose, consisting of 300 ug of a 20-mer mutant IDH1 peptide in Montanide, was administered subcutaneously with topical imiquimod. Sequenced material: PBMCs, taken from a glioma patient whose treatment included an IDH1 peptide vaccine. These receptors were taken from a woman in her thirties or forties with glioma. Some clones in this sample may be carry-over from other donors' samples.

The J gene is TRBJ1-1, the V gene TRBV5-4; D unresolved. CDR3 size: 15 residues. The germline CDR1 and CDR2 sequences are SGHNT and YYREEE (reference sequence). V lost 3 bases and J 4 bases, leaving 16 bases between the germline ends. CDR3 region: CASSSFEGTGTEAFF. The CDR3 region has the DNA TGTGCCAGCAGCTCATTTGAGGGTACGGGCACTGAAGCTTTCTTT.

The chain couples TRBV5-1 to TRBJ2-7; TRBD2 is a possible D gene (5 bases). The CDR3 contains 14 residues. Germline CDR1 and CDR2: SGHRS and YFSETQ. V was pared by 4 bases and J by 3 bases, with 14 bases between. The DNA of the CDR3 is TGCGCCAGCAGCGACGGAGGCACCTTCTACGAGCAGTACTTC. Residues: CASSDGGTFYEQYF. Variable domain in full (rest from reference TRBV5-1 and TRBJ2-7): KAGVTQTPRYLIKTRGQQVTLSCSPISGHRSVSWYQQTPGQGLQFLFEYFSETQRNKGNFPGRFSGRQFSNSRSEMNVSTLELGDSALYLCASSDGGTFYEQYFGPGTRLTVT.

The chain has TRBV5-5 and TRBJ2-5; possibly TRBD2 for D (6 bases). V was pared by 3 bases and J by 4 bases, with 13 bases between. The CDR3 has 14 residues. The V gene's germline CDR1 is SGHKS and CDR2 YYEKEE (reference sequence). For the CDR3, the DNA is TGTGCCAGCAGCTCCGGGACTCCCCGAGAGACCCAGTACTTC. Its translation: CASSSGTPRETQYF.

This clone has more than one count but fewer than ten. V gene TRBV11-2 combines with J gene TRBJ2-3, with 8 bases fitting TRBD2. Germline V gives CDR1 SGHAT, CDR2 FQNNGV. V shed 4 bases and J 4 bases; nucleotides not matched to a gene: 7. The CDR3 has 15 residues. In nucleotides, the CDR3 is TGTGCCAGCAGCTCGGGGCAGCGGGAGCCAGATACGCAGTATTTT. It codes for CASSSGQREPDTQYF.

CDR3 region: CASSLAASALYQQETQYF. The CDR3 DNA sequence: TGTGCCAGCAGCTTAGCGGCGAGCGCACTGTACCAGCAAGAGACCCAGTACTTC. The rearrangement links TRBV7-9 to TRBJ2-5; D call uncertain. The CDR3 runs to 18 residues. CDR1 is SEHNR and CDR2 is FQNEAQ in the germline V gene (reference sequence). V was cut by 0 bases and J by 2 bases, with 19 bases left in between.

V usage is TRBV4-3 and J usage is TRBJ1-2; the D gene is possibly TRBD1 (5 bases). V shed 4 bases and J shed 5 bases, with 20 bases lying between them. Germline loops: CDR1 LGHNA, CDR2 YSLEER. The CDR3 runs 16 residues. In DNA form, the CDR3 reads TGCGCCAGCAGCCCCCAGCCCGGGACTGGGGGGTATGGCTACACCTTC. This sequence encodes CASSPQPGTGGYGYTF.

This chain joins TRBV28 and TRBJ2-1, with D perhaps TRBD1 or TRBD2 (5 bases each). The CDR3 has 16 amino acids. V lost 10 bases and J 0 bases, leaving 19 bases between the germline ends. Looked up from germline, CDR1 is MDHEN and CDR2 is SYDVKM. The CDR3 is CATTQGRMSSYNEQFF. As DNA, the CDR3 is TGTGCCACGACCCAGGGACGCATGAGCTCCTACAATGAGCAGTTCTTC.

The V gene is TRBV7-9, the J gene TRBJ1-3; 9 nucleotides line up with TRBD1. Germline lookup yields CDR1 SEHNR and CDR2 FQNEAQ (reference sequence). CDR3 length: 18 amino acids. Trimming cost V 5 bases and J 0 bases; bases outside gene matches: 11. CDR3 in amino acids: CASSDTGTGTFSGNTIYF. The CDR3 DNA sequence: TGTGCCAGCAGCGATACCGGGACAGGGACATTCTCTGGAAACACCATATATTTT. The full variable domain, its missing parts supplied by reference TRBV7-9 and TRBJ1-3, is DTGVSQNPRHKITKRGQNVTFRCDPISEHNRLYWYRQTLGQGPEFLTYFQNEAQLEKSRLLSDRFSAERPKGSFSTLEIQRTEQGDSAMYLCASSDTGTGTFSGNTIYFGEGSWLTVV.

This clone came up a few times. The chain links TRBV5-1 to TRBJ2-2, with 12 bases identical to TRBD2. Germline-derived CDR1 and CDR2 are SGHRS and YFSETQ. V lost 4 bases, J lost 6 bases, and 7 bases stayed unmatched. This CDR3 is built from 16 residues. The CDR3 spells CASSEGRTSGAGELFF. The CDR3 coding sequence is TGCGCCAGCAGCGAGGGCAGGACTAGCGGGGCCGGGGAGCTGTTTTTT. The variable domain in full, with the rest retrieved from reference TRBV5-1 and TRBJ2-2, is KAGVTQTPRYLIKTRGQQVTLSCSPISGHRSVSWYQQTPGQGLQFLFEYFSETQRNKGNFPGRFSGRQFSNSRSEMNVSTLELGDSALYLCASSEGRTSGAGELFFGEGSRLTVL.

The rearrangement joins TRBV4-2 to TRBJ2-7; unclear D gene. Germline V gives CDR1 LGHNA, CDR2 YNFKEQ. The V gene lost 0 bases and the J gene lost 0 bases, with 15 bases spanning the gap. CDR3 size: 17 residues. CDR3 bases: TGTGCCAGCAGCCAAGAAGACAAGATGGGCACCTCCTACGAGCAGTACTTC. Protein: CASSQEDKMGTSYEQYF.

The chain has TRBV5-6 and TRBJ1-5; D remains ambiguous. V gave up 1 base and J gave up 2 bases, with 7 bases separating them. The CDR3 runs 14 residues. Looked up from germline, CDR1 is SGHDT and CDR2 is YYEEEE. The CDR3: CASSLFPGNQPQHF. In DNA, the CDR3 is TGTGCCAGCAGCTTGTTTCCGGGCAATCAGCCCCAGCATTTT.

The chain is built from TRBV27 and TRBJ2-7, with TRBD2 as a possible D gene (6 bases). Germline lookup yields CDR1 MNHEY and CDR2 SMNVEV (reference sequence). The CDR3 spans 12 residues. Trimming stripped 3 bases from V and 6 bases from J, with 9 bases between. CDR3 DNA sequence: TGTGCCAGCAGTTTTGGGGGGAGCGAGCAGTACTTC. It yields the protein CASSFGGSEQYF.

The V call is TRBV7-9, the J call TRBJ2-7, with D possibly called TRBD1 or TRBD2 (5 bases each). The CDR3 has 16 residues. The V end lost 7 bases, the J end lost 3 bases, and 22 bases lay between the germline ends. In germline, CDR1 is SEHNR, CDR2 FQNEAQ (reference sequence). The DNA for the CDR3 is TGTGCCAGCACGGGGCCTCAAGGGCAGGGATTCTACGAGCAGTACTTC. Translation gives CASTGPQGQGFYEQYF.

This chain links TRBV29-1 with TRBJ2-7; no firm D call. V was cut by 3 bases and J by 5 bases, with 5 bases left in between. The CDR3 spans 10 residues. CDR1 is SQVTM, CDR2 ANQGSEA, per germline. CDR3: CSVDDDEQYF. Here the CDR3 DNA reads TGCAGCGTTGACGACGACGAGCAGTACTTC.

This sequence joins TRBV7-2 and TRBJ2-5, with D perhaps matching TRBD1 (5 bases). The germline CDR1 and CDR2 sequences are SGHTA and FQGNSA. V shed 5 bases and J shed 5 bases, with 15 bases lying between them. This CDR3 contains 14 residues. CDR3 coding DNA: TGTGCCAGCAGCCCACTGACAGCCCAGGAGACCCAGTACTTC. Its protein is CASSPLTAQETQYF.

The chain links TRBV7-6 to TRBJ2-5; D call uncertain. Between the trimmed V and J ends, which lost 3 bases and 5 bases, there was a span of 10 bases. Germline V gene sequence: CDR1 SGHVS, CDR2 FNYEAQ. This CDR3 comprises 13 residues. The CDR3 DNA follows: TGTGCCAGCAGCTTCGAATGGCTTGAGACCCAGTACTTC. It specifies CASSFEWLETQYF. The full variable domain, completed using reference TRBV7-6 and TRBJ2-5, is GAGVSQSPRYKVTKRGQDVALRCDPISGHVSLYWYRQALGQGPEFLTYFNYEAQQDKSGLPNDRFSAERPEGSISTLTIQRTEQRDSAMYRCASSFEWLETQYFGPGTRLLVL.

The rearrangement joins TRBV10-3 to TRBJ1-6; D may be TRBD1 (5 bases). V gave up 0 bases and J gave up 10 bases, with 16 bases separating them. In germline, CDR1 is ENHRY, CDR2 SYGVKD. CDR3 length equals 16 residues. CDR3 coding DNA: TGTGCCATCAGTGAGTCGGGGGGTCAGTACGACTCACCCCTCCACTTT. This sequence encodes CAISESGGQYDSPLHF.

This clone was seen more than once but under ten times. The chain combines TRBV14 with TRBJ2-7; D possibly uses TRBD1 or TRBD2 (5 bases each). Germline V gives CDR1 SGHDN, CDR2 FVKESK. V lost 4 bases, J lost 5 bases, and 21 bases lay in between. This CDR3 has 16 residues. The CDR3 DNA is TGTGCCAGCAGCCCTGGGACCGCTCCCGACCACGACGAGCAGTACTTC. The encoded protein is CASSPGTAPDHDEQYF. The variable domain in full, completed from reference TRBV14 and TRBJ2-7, reads EAGVTQFPSHSVIEKGQTVTLRCDPISGHDNLYWYRRVMGKEIKFLLHFVKESKQDESGMPNNRFLAERTGGTYSTLKVQPAELEDSGVYFCASSPGTAPDHDEQYFGPGTRLTVT.

This chain links TRBV5-1 with TRBJ2-6; tentatively, D is TRBD1 or TRBD2 (5 bases each). The CDR3 totals 15 residues. V lost 3 bases, J lost 4 bases, and 11 bases lay in between. The germline V gene has CDR1 SGHRS and CDR2 YFSETQ. In DNA form, the CDR3 reads TGCGCCAGCAGCTGGGGGAACAGGGGGGCCAACGTCCTGACTTTC. Translation gives CASSWGNRGANVLTF.

J is TRBJ2-1 and V is TRBV6-5, with D perhaps matching TRBD2 (5 bases). CDR1 is MNHEY, CDR2 SVGAGI, per germline. The V end was cut by 6 bases, the J end by 2 bases, with 11 bases between. The CDR3 is made up of 14 amino acids. DNA for the CDR3: TGTGCCAGCAGGAGGAGCGGTCCCTACAATGAGCAGTTCTTC. It yields the protein CASRRSGPYNEQFF.

This chain uses TRBV27 with TRBJ1-2, with TRBD1 matching over 10 bases. From germline, CDR1 is MNHEY and CDR2 SMNVEV (reference sequence). V was clipped by 0 bases and J by 8 bases; unmatched bases: 6. The CDR3 has 15 residues. The CDR3 protein is CASSLSGGQGSGYTF. The DNA for the CDR3 is TGTGCCAGCAGTTTATCGGGGGGACAGGGGAGCGGCTACACCTTC.

V and J are TRBV7-3 and TRBJ2-3, with 7 bases fitting TRBD1. There are 15 residues in the CDR3. In germline, CDR1 is SGHTA, CDR2 FQGTGA. With 4 bases clipped from V and 3 bases from J, the junction kept 7 bases outside the gene matches. CDR3 loop: CASSSTGVETDTQYF. The CDR3 bases are TGTGCCAGCAGCTCAACAGGGGTAGAAACAGATACGCAGTATTTT.

The gene calls are TRBV4-3 and TRBJ2-1; a possible D gene is TRBD2 (6 bases). CDR3 length: 13 amino acids. Germline CDR1 reads LGHNA; CDR2 reads YSLEER. V lost 0 bases and J lost 10, with 10 bases in between. DNA for the CDR3: TGCGCCAGCAGCCAAGATGAAGGAGGGGAGCAGTTCTTC. It codes for CASSQDEGGEQFF.

A single count supports this clone. The V and J genes are TRBV5-6 and TRBJ2-7; D not resolved. The CDR3 totals 15 residues. The V gene lost 2 bases and the J gene lost 5 bases, with 17 bases spanning the gap. The germline V gene encodes CDR1 SGHDT and CDR2 YYEEEE. This CDR3 is CASSFSSPGSHEQYF. The DNA for the CDR3 is TGTGCCAGCAGCTTCAGCTCTCCCGGGTCCCACGAGCAGTACTTC.

This clone is medium-sized (0.01 to 0.1%) by share. The chain is built from TRBV29-1 and TRBJ2-2; D might be TRBD2 (5 bases). There are 14 residues in the CDR3. CDR1 is SQVTM and CDR2 is ANQGSEA in the germline V gene. In nucleotides, the CDR3 is TGCAGTTACCGCCGGGGAACTAACACCGGGGAGCTGTTTTTT. Protein sequence: CSYRRGTNTGELFF.

The rearrangement uses TRBV4-1 and TRBJ1-1; 9 bases are a match to TRBD1. Germline trimming cut 3 bases from V and 1 base from J; bases unmatched to any gene: 12. The CDR3 spans 18 residues. Germline loops: CDR1 MGHRA, CDR2 YSYEKL. As DNA, the CDR3 is TGCGCCAGCAGCCATACGGAAACAGGGGGCGGTCGGAACACTGAAGCTTTCTTT. Translated, it gives CASSHTETGGGRNTEAFF.

The chain uses TRBV9 and TRBJ2-7; D not resolved. Trimming shortened V by 3 bases and J by 4 bases, and 20 bases separated the two germline ends. Germline V gene sequence: CDR1 SGDLS, CDR2 YYNGEE. This CDR3 has 16 amino acids. This CDR3 is CASSAEAYGPYYEQYF. The CDR3 DNA sequence: TGTGCCAGCAGCGCCGAGGCCTATGGTCCATATTACGAGCAGTACTTC. Full variable domain (outside the CDR3, taken from reference TRBV9 and TRBJ2-7): DSGVTQTPKHLITATGQRVTLRCSPRSGDLSVYWYQQSLDQGLQFLIQYYNGEERAKGNILERFSAQQFPDLHSELNLSSLELGDSALYFCASSAEAYGPYYEQYFGPGTRLTVT.

J is TRBJ1-1 and V is TRBV19; 7 positions match TRBD1. The V segment lost 6 bases and the J segment 4 bases; nucleotides outside the gene matches: 2. The CDR3 spans 12 residues. CDR1 is LNHDA and CDR2 is SQIVND in the germline V gene (reference sequence). The CDR3 sequence is CASRAGGTEAFF. In DNA form, the CDR3 reads TGTGCCAGTAGGGCAGGGGGCACTGAAGCTTTCTTT. The variable domain in full, with the rest retrieved from reference TRBV19 and TRBJ1-1, is DGGITQSPKYLFRKEGQNVTLSCEQNLNHDAMYWYRQDPGQGLRLIYYSQIVNDFQKGDIAEGYSVSREKKESFPLTVTSAQKNPTAFYLCASRAGGTEAFFGQGTRLTVV.

This clone was counted once. This rearrangement joins TRBV15 to TRBJ2-5, with D possibly TRBD1 on 6 matching bases. The germline V and J ends were trimmed by 3 bases and 1 base, with 6 bases remaining between them. The CDR3 consists of 13 residues. Germline CDR1 is LNHNV and CDR2 is YYDKDF (reference sequence). In DNA, the CDR3 is TGTGCCACCAGCAGGGACAGCCAAGAGACCCAGTACTTC. This codes for CATSRDSQETQYF.

The V gene is TRBV27, the J gene TRBJ2-1; weak D call: TRBD2 (5 bases). Trimming took off 4 bases at V and 3 bases at J, with 13 bases between the two ends. The CDR3 loop spans 15 amino acids. The germline CDR1 and CDR2 sequences are MNHEY and SMNVEV (reference sequence). The CDR3 loop is CASSSAGENYNEQFF. In nucleotides, the CDR3 is TGTGCCAGCAGTTCGGCGGGTGAAAACTACAATGAGCAGTTCTTC.

This clone rates as medium-sized. The CDR3 reads CASSQAGIGIGSEKLFF. For the CDR3, the DNA is TGCGCCAGCAGCCAAGCGGGCATAGGGATCGGATCCGAAAAACTGTTTTTT. This rearrangement joins TRBV4-3 to TRBJ1-4; D is unresolved. Trimming shortened V by 1 base and J by 8 bases, and 20 bases separated the two germline ends. CDR3 length: 17 amino acids. CDR1 and CDR2 (germline): LGHNA, YSLEER.

This clone was recorded only once. V is TRBV4-1 and J is TRBJ1-1, with unresolved D. The germline gives CDR1 MGHRA, CDR2 YSYEKL. The V end lost 4 bases, the J end lost 1 base, and 10 bases lay between the germline ends. The CDR3 is 14 residues long. CDR3 in amino acids: CASSPRHPNTEAFF. The CDR3 nucleotides are TGCGCCAGCAGCCCACGACACCCGAACACTGAAGCTTTCTTT.